What follows is one TCR beta chain and its context. Per the study methods: How many nucleated cells were present was estimated from reference gene primer amplification. The table came from immunoSEQ multiplex PCR; TCRdb's copy has only in-frame clones and leaves some out. For V, J and clone size, that table is used; D and trimming come from the DNA. The data contain roughly 300,000 clones, around 92% of them singletons. Trimming pared 6 bases from V and 16 bases from J, leaving 22 bases between. Germline values: CDR1 MNHEY, CDR2 SVGAGI. The length of the CDR3 is 14 residues. This sample was taken from a study of blood T cell repertoires in COVID-19. Study overall: The cDNA or gDNA used as material had been derived from T cells, B-cell-depleted T cells, or PBMCs.

The clonotype originates from a man younger than 35 who had recovered from COVID-19. This chain uses TRBV6-5 with TRBJ1-6; possible D gene TRBD1, 6 bases. Input material: peripheral blood. CDR3: CASSTQMGAVLLHF. The CDR3 bases are TGTGCCAGCAGCACCCAAATGGGGGCAGTCCTACTCCACTTT.